Each of the 12 T cell receptor beta chains below was sequenced from the same sample in a study of shared clonotypes between healthy human individuals. Using immunoSEQ multiplex PCR, the repertoire was profiled, and TCRdb retains in-frame clones only, with some absent. The table has around 2.5 million clones, under 95% seen once; the top ten hold approximately 0.37%. Source material: naive CD4+ T cells from PBMCs. Stated subset: CD45RA+ positively selected. These TCRs come from a man younger than 35 in good health. Some clones in this sample may be carry-over from other donors' samples.

The rearrangement uses TRBV30 and TRBJ2-7; 9 bases are shared with TRBD1. This CDR3 has 14 amino acids. Trimming cost V 1 base and J 6 bases; bases outside gene matches: 7. CDR1 is GTSNPN, CDR2 SVGIG, per germline (reference sequence). CDR3 amino acids: CAWSDGTGRSEQYF. CDR3 nucleotide sequence: TGTGCCTGGAGTGACGGGACAGGGAGGAGCGAGCAGTACTTC. The full variable domain, in which reference TRBV30 and TRBJ2-7 provide the parts outside the CDR3, is SQTIHQWPATLVQPVGSPLSLECTVEGTSNPNLYWYRQAAGRGLQLLFYSVGIGQISSEVPQNLSASRPQDRQFILSSKKLLLSDSGFYLCAWSDGTGRSEQYFGPGTRLTVT.

The genes are TRBV5-1 and TRBJ2-2, with D unclear. The V and J ends lost 1 base and 4 bases respectively, with 11 bases between them. Germline-derived CDR1 and CDR2 are SGHRS and YFSETQ. The CDR3 has 15 residues. CDR3 DNA: TGCGCCAGCAGCTTGCCAATAGCCTCCACCGGGGAGCTGTTTTTT. Translated, it gives CASSLPIASTGELFF.

V is TRBV28 and J is TRBJ1-2; 9 nucleotides line up with TRBD1. The CDR3 extends over 17 amino acids. Germline V gene data show CDR1 as MDHEN and CDR2 as SYDVKM. The J segment lost 7 bases and the V segment lost 3 bases, leaving 15 bases of the junction unmatched. CDR3 protein: CASSFLTPGTGFSGYTF. As DNA, the CDR3 is TGTGCCAGCAGTTTCCTGACCCCGGGGACAGGGTTTAGTGGCTACACCTTC.

The chain combines TRBV4-2 with TRBJ2-1; D gene ambiguous. CDR1 and CDR2 (germline): LGHNA, YNFKEQ. The CDR3 is 14 residues long. V was clipped by 1 base and J by 12 bases, with 16 bases between them. CDR3 nucleotide sequence: TGTGCCAGCAGCCAAGCCCTTAGGGCCGTCGGGCAGTTCTTC. This gives the protein CASSQALRAVGQFF.

The chain couples TRBV5-1 to TRBJ2-1; 10 bases are a match to TRBD2. The germline CDR1 and CDR2 sequences are SGHRS and YFSETQ. CDR3 length equals 14 residues. V trimming: 7 bases; J trimming: 7 bases; junction bases outside the gene matches: 8. The CDR3 nucleotides read TGCGCCAGCTTAAGGACTAGCGGTGGTAATGAGCAGTTCTTC. Its translation is CASLRTSGGNEQFF.

The rearrangement uses TRBV5-4 and TRBJ2-2, with a tentative D call TRBD2 (7 bases). Germline V gene sequence: CDR1 SGHNT, CDR2 YYREEE (reference sequence). V was pared by 4 bases and J by 4 bases, with 17 bases between. This CDR3 has 16 residues. CDR3 sequence: CASSPPGGRSTGELFF. The CDR3 DNA is TGTGCCAGCAGCCCCCCGGGGGGCCGGAGCACCGGGGAGCTGTTTTTT.

The chain couples TRBV5-6 to TRBJ2-5; D may be TRBD2 (5 bases). V lost 5 bases and J 3 bases, leaving 11 bases between the germline ends. Germline values: CDR1 SGHDT, CDR2 YYEEEE. The CDR3 sequence is 13 residues long. The CDR3 DNA follows: TGTGCCAGCAGTACGAGGGAGAAAGAGACCCAGTACTTC. It encodes CASSTREKETQYF.

To note about this clone: This sample also contains other DNA sequences that code for the same CDR3. The CDR3 spells CASSPTQMNTEAFF. CDR3 bases: TGTGCCAGCTCGCCGACTCAGATGAACACTGAAGCTTTCTTT. The chain links TRBV18 to TRBJ1-1, with D unclear. V lost 6 bases and J 0 bases, leaving 11 bases between the germline ends. The CDR3 runs 14 residues. Germline assignment: CDR1 KGHSH and CDR2 LQKENI. The whole variable domain, filled in from reference TRBV18 and TRBJ1-1, reads NAGVMQNPRHLVRRRGQEARLRCSPMKGHSHVYWYRQLPEEGLKFMVYLQKENIIDESGMPKERFSAEFPKEGPSILRIQQVVRGDSAAYFCASSPTQMNTEAFFGQGTRLTVV.

The rearrangement joins TRBV2 to TRBJ2-1, with D perhaps matching TRBD2 (5 bases). Trimming left V 7 bases short and J 4 bases short, with 14 bases between. The CDR3 runs to 14 residues. From germline, CDR1 is SNHLY and CDR2 FYNNEI. The CDR3 nucleotides read TGTGCCAGCACCTCAGGAGGTCTATACAATGAGCAGTTCTTC. Protein: CASTSGGLYNEQFF.

This chain connects TRBV19 to TRBJ2-6; D remains ambiguous. Germline CDR1 and CDR2: LNHDA and SQIVND (reference sequence). The CDR3 runs to 15 residues. The germline V and J ends were trimmed by 6 bases and 0 bases, with 9 bases remaining between them. The CDR3 DNA reads TGTGCCAGTAGGGTCATTGGCTCTGGGGCCAACGTCCTGACTTTC. Residues: CASRVIGSGANVLTF.

V and J are TRBV5-1 and TRBJ2-7; perhaps TRBD2 as D (6 bases). The germline CDR1 and CDR2 sequences are SGHRS and YFSETQ. V was pared by 3 bases and J by 7 bases, with 17 bases between. The CDR3 sequence is 14 residues long. The CDR3: CASSSTVEGPEQYF. DNA for the CDR3: TGCGCCAGCAGCTCAACGGTGGAGGGACCGGAGCAGTACTTC.

The CDR3 loop is CASSLVVGGYTF. CDR3 DNA sequence: TGTGCCAGCAGCTTAGTAGTTGGAGGCTACACCTTC. The chain recombines TRBV7-9 with TRBJ1-2; D remains unclear. CDR3 length equals 12 residues. Per the germline V gene, CDR1 is SEHNR and CDR2 is FQNEAQ (reference sequence). Trimming shortened V by 1 base and J by 8 bases, and 8 bases separated the two germline ends.